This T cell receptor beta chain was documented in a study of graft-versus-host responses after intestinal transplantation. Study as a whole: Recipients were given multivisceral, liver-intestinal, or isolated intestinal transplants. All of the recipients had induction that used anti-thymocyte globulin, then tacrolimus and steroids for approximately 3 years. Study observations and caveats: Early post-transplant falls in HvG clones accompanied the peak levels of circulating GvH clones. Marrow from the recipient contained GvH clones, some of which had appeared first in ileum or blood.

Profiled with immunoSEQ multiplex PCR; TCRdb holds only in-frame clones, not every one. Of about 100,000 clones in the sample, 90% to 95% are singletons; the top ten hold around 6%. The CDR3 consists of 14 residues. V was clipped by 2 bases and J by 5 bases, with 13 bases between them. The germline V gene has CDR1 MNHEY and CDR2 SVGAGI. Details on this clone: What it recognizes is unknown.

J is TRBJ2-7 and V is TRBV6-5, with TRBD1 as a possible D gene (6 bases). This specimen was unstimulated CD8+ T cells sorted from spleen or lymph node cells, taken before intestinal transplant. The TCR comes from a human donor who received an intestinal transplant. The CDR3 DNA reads TGTGCCAGCAGTTACCTTAAGACAGGCCACGAGCAGTACTTC. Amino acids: CASSYLKTGHEQYF.